This TCR beta chain was recorded in a study of identical twins. Findings and caveats of the study: Modeled out-of-frame TCR alpha sharing in monozygotic twins fell below observed levels.

The table lists this clonotype with many counts. Antigen: not known. MiXCR, applied by TCRdb to the 5' RACE reads, yields one record per CDR3 protein. In the table there are around 340,000 distinct CDR3 sequences, approximately 10% of which are singletons. This CDR3 contains 15 residues. Deletions cut 6 bases from V and 4 bases from J, with 19 bases between. Germline lookup yields CDR1 SGHRS and CDR2 YFSETQ. The chain carries TRBV5-1 and TRBJ2-5, with D uncertain. Sequencing was carried out using naive T cells sorted from blood. The sequence derives from a woman between 45 and 65 years old in good health. The CDR3 DNA sequence: TGCGCCAGCAATTCGAACGGGCTTCCCGGAGAGACCCAGTACTTC. This codes for CASNSNGLPGETQYF.